What follows is one T cell receptor (beta chain) and its context. Its antigen remains unknown. Amplification used 60 Vbeta primers and 13 Jbeta primers. In the original processing: In a later analysis, of around 83 million unique beta chains, roughly 9.9 million appeared in at least two donors. TCRdb's table, derived via immunoSEQ multiplex PCR, lists solely in-frame clones and lacks some. The V and J calls and clone size come from that table; D and trimming were worked out from the DNA. Altogether 140,000 or so clones are present, over 60% being singletons, with the ten largest covering 6.5%. The sample is drawn from a study of cytomegalovirus exposure and HLA in healthy donors. The CDR3 loop spans 13 amino acids. Trimming cost V 9 bases and J 0 bases, with 11 bases left between them. Germline V CDR1 and CDR2: LNHNV, YYDKDF (reference sequence). Study-wide results and limits: The authors later found most CMV-associated TCR beta chains appeared HLA-restricted.

The TCR was taken from a woman in her sixties or seventies in good health and CMV-seronegative. Sequenced: PBMCs. The V and J genes are TRBV15 and TRBJ1-1; D is unresolved. DNA for the CDR3: TGTGCCACTACCCGGGAAATGAACACTGAAGCTTTCTTT. Amino acid sequence: CATTREMNTEAFF. Combining the CDR3 with reference TRBV15 and TRBJ1-1 gives the whole variable domain DAMVIQNPRYQVTQFGKPVTLSCSQTLNHNVMYWYQQKSSQAPKLLFHYYDKDFNNEADTPDNFQSRRPNTSFCFLDIRSPGLGDTAMYLCATTREMNTEAFFGQGTRLTVV.